Below are 3 T cell receptor beta chains sequenced from a single sample in a study of CD8 T cells in Susac syndrome. An amount of RNA that ranged from roughly 0.45 to 1 ug was reverse transcribed with random hexamers. MiXCR, applied by TCRdb to the immunoSEQ multiplex PCR reads, yields one record per CDR3 protein. The sample lists roughly 400,000 distinct CDR3 sequences; around 85% were seen once. The sequenced material came from CD8+ T cells from PBMCs. The receptor source for this set is a human donor with multiple sclerosis.

The gene calls are TRBV28 and TRBJ2-2, with TRBD2 matching 11 bases. The trim removed 2 bases at V and 8 bases at J, leaving 4 bases unmatched. Germline CDR1 MDHEN, CDR2 SYDVKM. CDR3 length: 15 amino acids. The CDR3 here is CASSLLAGGAGELFF. The CDR3 coding sequence is TGTGCCAGCAGTTTACTAGCGGGAGGAGCGGGGGAGCTGTTTTTT.

The V call is TRBV27, the J call TRBJ2-7; D not certain. V lost 1 base and J lost 4, with 8 bases in between. Per the germline V gene, CDR1 is MNHEY and CDR2 is SMNVEV (reference sequence). The CDR3 runs to 13 residues. CDR3 sequence (DNA): TGTGCCAGCAGTTTATATCCCCAATACGAGCAGTACTTC. Residues: CASSLYPQYEQYF.

The chain joins TRBV20-1 to TRBJ2-2, with 8 bases aligning to TRBD2. The junction had 5 bases not matched to a gene; V was cut back by 0 bases and J by 2 bases. The CDR3 covers 16 residues. Germline CDR1 DFQATT, CDR2 SNEGSKA (reference sequence). CDR3 region: CSARDPGGLNTGELFF. CDR3 sequence (DNA): TGCAGTGCTAGAGATCCGGGGGGGCTTAACACCGGGGAGCTGTTTTTT.